These 10 T cell receptor beta chains were all obtained from the same sample, sequenced in a study of cytomegalovirus exposure and HLA in healthy donors. Sequencing used immunoSEQ multiplex PCR; TCRdb keeps in-frame clones, though not all of them. The sample has 90,000 to 130,000 clones, roughly 88% seen once. Sequenced sample: PBMCs. Every receptor here comes from a woman younger than 35 in good health and CMV-seronegative.

The chain uses TRBV5-4 and TRBJ2-4, with 8 nucleotides matching TRBD1. V lost 4 bases and J lost 0; bases outside the gene matches: 15. Germline-derived CDR1 and CDR2 are SGHNT and YYREEE (reference sequence). CDR3 size: 19 residues. The CDR3 coding sequence is TGTGCCAGCAGCCCCGACAGGGGCGCGAAACTACTAGCCAAAAACATTCAGTACTTC. Protein product: CASSPDRGAKLLAKNIQYF.

J is TRBJ2-1 and V is TRBV6-1, with TRBD2 matching 8 bases. The V gene's germline CDR1 is MNHNS and CDR2 SASEGT. There are 15 residues in the CDR3. Trimming cost V 5 bases and J 7 bases; bases outside gene matches: 10. The DNA for the CDR3 is TGTGCCAGCAGTATGTCTAGCGGGTCTATGAATGAGCAGTTCTTC. The encoded protein is CASSMSSGSMNEQFF.

This sequence joins TRBV27 and TRBJ1-2; TRBD1 matches at 8 bases. Trimming removed 6 bases from V and 8 bases from J; junction bases left unmatched: 11. Germline V gene lookup returns CDR1 MNHEY and CDR2 SMNVEV (reference sequence). The CDR3 runs to 14 residues. CDR3 nucleotides: TGTGCCAGCAGCAGACCTGGGACAGGAGGCGGCTACACCTTC. Residues: CASSRPGTGGGYTF.

The V call is TRBV2, the J call TRBJ1-5; 8 bases are shared with TRBD1. The germline gives CDR1 SNHLY, CDR2 FYNNEI. This CDR3 has 15 residues. With 5 bases clipped from V and 2 bases from J, the junction kept 5 bases outside the gene matches. The CDR3 region is CASSTTTGGNQPQHF. In DNA form, the CDR3 reads TGTGCCAGCAGTACAACGACAGGGGGCAATCAGCCCCAGCATTTT.

The V gene is TRBV2, the J gene TRBJ2-1, with 9 positions matching TRBD1. Trimming took 8 bases from V and 2 from J; bases not matched to a gene: 7. Germline CDR1 reads SNHLY; CDR2 reads FYNNEI. The CDR3 sequence is 15 residues long. CDR3 sequence reads: CASGGGTGTYNEQFF. The CDR3, as DNA: TGTGCCAGCGGTGGGGGGACAGGGACCTACAATGAGCAGTTCTTC.

In DNA, the CDR3 is TGTGCCAGCAGCCAAGATCGGGACAGGGGCGATGAAGCTTTCTTT. It is translated as CASSQDRDRGDEAFF. J is TRBJ1-1 and V is TRBV4-2; 10 bases are a match to TRBD1. The CDR3 consists of 15 residues. The V and J ends lost 0 bases and 7 bases, in that order; junction bases with no gene match: 5. Germline V gene data show CDR1 as LGHNA and CDR2 as YNFKEQ.

Only one count was recorded for this clone. The V gene is TRBV6-5, the J gene TRBJ1-2; D is perhaps TRBD1 (5 bases). The CDR3 covers 14 residues. From germline, CDR1 is MNHEY and CDR2 SVGAGI. V lost 6 bases, J lost 6 bases, and 17 bases lay in between. The CDR3 region is CASRGLQKGDGYTF. As DNA, the CDR3 is TGTGCCAGCAGGGGACTACAGAAAGGGGATGGCTACACCTTC.

The chain is built from TRBV5-6 and TRBJ1-6, with TRBD1 matching over 11 bases. J gave up 8 bases and V 0 bases, and 4 bases lay outside the gene matches. The CDR3 contains 16 residues. The germline gives CDR1 SGHDT, CDR2 YYEEEE. This CDR3 is CASSLVRTGGYSPLHF. CDR3 in DNA: TGTGCCAGCAGCTTGGTGCGGACAGGGGGCTATTCACCCCTCCACTTT.

The rearrangement links TRBV5-1 to TRBJ2-7; D is possibly TRBD2 (5 bases). V was trimmed by 0 bases and J by 3 bases, leaving 22 bases between them. CDR1 is SGHRS and CDR2 is YFSETQ in the germline V gene. CDR3 size: 18 residues. The CDR3 region is CASSLVLSAGLGSYEQYF. CDR3 DNA: TGCGCCAGCAGCTTGGTTTTGTCGGCGGGTTTGGGGAGCTACGAGCAGTACTTC.

The V call is TRBV5-1, the J call TRBJ1-2, with TRBD1 as a possible D gene (5 bases). The V and J ends lost 0 bases and 5 bases respectively, with 14 bases between them. Germline assignment: CDR1 SGHRS and CDR2 YFSETQ. CDR3 length equals 15 residues. The CDR3 DNA follows: TGCGCCAGCAGCTTGGCCGGCGACAGTGGATATGGCTACACCTTC. Translated, it gives CASSLAGDSGYGYTF.